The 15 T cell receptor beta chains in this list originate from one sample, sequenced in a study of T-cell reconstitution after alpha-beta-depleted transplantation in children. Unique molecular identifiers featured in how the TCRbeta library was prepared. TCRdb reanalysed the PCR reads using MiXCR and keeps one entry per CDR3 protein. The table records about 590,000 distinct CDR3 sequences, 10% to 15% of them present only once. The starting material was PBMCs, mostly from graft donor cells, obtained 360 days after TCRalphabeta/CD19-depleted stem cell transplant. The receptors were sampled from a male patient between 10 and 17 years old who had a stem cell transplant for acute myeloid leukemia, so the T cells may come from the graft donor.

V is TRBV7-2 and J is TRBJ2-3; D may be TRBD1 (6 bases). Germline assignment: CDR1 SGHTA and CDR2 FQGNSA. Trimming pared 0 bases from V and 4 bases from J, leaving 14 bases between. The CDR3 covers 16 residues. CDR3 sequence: CASSLALGRGADTQYF. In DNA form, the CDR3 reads TGTGCCAGCAGCTTAGCGCTTGGCAGGGGCGCAGATACGCAGTATTTT.

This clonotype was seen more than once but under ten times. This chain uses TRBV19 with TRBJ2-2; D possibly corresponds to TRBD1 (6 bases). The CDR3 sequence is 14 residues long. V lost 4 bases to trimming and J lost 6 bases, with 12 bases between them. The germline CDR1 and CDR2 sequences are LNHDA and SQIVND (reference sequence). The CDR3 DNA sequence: TGTGCCAGTAGTACTTCCGACAGGTCCGGGGAGCTGTTTTTT. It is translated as CASSTSDRSGELFF.

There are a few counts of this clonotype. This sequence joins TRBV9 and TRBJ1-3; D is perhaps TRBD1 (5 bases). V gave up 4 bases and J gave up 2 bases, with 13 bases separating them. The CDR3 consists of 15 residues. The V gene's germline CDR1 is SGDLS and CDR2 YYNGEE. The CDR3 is CASSYGAQPGNTIYF. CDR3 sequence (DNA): TGTGCCAGCAGCTACGGGGCACAGCCTGGAAACACCATATATTTT.

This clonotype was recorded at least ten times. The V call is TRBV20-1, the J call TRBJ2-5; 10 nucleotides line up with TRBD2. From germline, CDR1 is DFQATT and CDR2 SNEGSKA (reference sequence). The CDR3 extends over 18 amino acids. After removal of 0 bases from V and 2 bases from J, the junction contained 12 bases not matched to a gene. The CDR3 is CSARDWMSSGSLQETQYF. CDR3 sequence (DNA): TGCAGTGCTAGAGATTGGATGTCTAGCGGGAGCTTGCAAGAGACCCAGTACTTC.

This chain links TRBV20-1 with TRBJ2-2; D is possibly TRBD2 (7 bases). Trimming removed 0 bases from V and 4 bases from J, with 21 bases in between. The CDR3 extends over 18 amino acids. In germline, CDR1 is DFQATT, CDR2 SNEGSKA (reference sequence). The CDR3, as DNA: TGCAGTGCTAGAGATCTAACAGGGCGGGAGAAAAGCACCGGGGAGCTGTTTTTT. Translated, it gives CSARDLTGREKSTGELFF.

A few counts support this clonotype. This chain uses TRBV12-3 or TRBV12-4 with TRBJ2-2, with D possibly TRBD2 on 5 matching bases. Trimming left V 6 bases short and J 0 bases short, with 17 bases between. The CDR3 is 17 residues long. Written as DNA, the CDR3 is TGTGCCAGCAGCCCCGGGGTTCGGGCCACGAACACCGGGGAGCTGTTTTTT. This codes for CASSPGVRATNTGELFF.

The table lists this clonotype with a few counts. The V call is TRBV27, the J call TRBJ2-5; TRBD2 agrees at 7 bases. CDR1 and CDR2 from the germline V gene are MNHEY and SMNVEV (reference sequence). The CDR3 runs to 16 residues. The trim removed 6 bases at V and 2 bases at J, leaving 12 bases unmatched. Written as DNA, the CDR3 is TGTGCCAGCAGCCCGCTCCTTCTAGCGGATCAAGAGACCCAGTACTTC. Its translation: CASSPLLLADQETQYF.

As DNA, the CDR3 is TGTGCCAGCAGTTCACCCACGACAGCTAGTTACGAGCAGTACTTC. Residues: CASSSPTTASYEQYF. J is TRBJ2-7 and V is TRBV12-3 or TRBV12-4; TRBD1 might be the D (5 bases). CDR3 length: 15 amino acids. V lost 4 bases to trimming and J lost 4 bases, with 17 bases between them.

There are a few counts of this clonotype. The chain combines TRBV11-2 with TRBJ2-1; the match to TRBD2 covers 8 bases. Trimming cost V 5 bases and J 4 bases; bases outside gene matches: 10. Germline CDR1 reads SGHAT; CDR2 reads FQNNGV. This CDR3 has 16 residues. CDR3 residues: CASSTTPSGRYNEQFF. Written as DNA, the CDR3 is TGTGCCAGCAGCACCACACCTAGCGGGCGGTACAATGAGCAGTTCTTC.

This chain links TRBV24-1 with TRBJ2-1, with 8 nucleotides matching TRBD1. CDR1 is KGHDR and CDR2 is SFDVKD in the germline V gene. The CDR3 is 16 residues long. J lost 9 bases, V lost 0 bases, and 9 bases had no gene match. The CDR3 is CATSDLSGQGRGEQFF. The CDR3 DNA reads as TGTGCCACCAGTGATTTGTCCGGACAGGGTCGGGGTGAGCAGTTCTTC.

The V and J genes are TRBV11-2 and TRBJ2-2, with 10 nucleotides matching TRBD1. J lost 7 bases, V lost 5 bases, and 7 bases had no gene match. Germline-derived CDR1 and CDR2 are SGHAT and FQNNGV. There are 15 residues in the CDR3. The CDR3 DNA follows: TGTGCCAGCAGCCCGCTTGGGACAGGGGTCGGGGAGCTGTTTTTT. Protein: CASSPLGTGVGELFF.

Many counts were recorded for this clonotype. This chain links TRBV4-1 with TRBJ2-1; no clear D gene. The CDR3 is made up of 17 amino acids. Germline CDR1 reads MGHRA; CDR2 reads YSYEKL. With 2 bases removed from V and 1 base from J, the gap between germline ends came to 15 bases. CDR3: CASSQYPPPRSYNEQFF. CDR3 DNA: TGCGCCAGCAGCCAATATCCCCCCCCGCGGTCCTACAATGAGCAGTTCTTC.

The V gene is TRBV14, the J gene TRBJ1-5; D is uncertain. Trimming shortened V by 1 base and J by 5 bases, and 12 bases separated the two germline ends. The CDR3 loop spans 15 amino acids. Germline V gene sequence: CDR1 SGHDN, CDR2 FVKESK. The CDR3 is CASSQGGRSDQPQHF. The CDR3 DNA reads TGTGCCAGCAGCCAAGGGGGTCGAAGTGATCAGCCCCAGCATTTT.

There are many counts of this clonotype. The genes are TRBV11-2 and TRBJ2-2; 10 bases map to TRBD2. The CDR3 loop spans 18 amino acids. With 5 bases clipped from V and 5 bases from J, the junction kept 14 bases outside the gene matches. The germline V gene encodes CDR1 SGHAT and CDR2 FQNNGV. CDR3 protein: CASSRAPAGGPRTGELFF. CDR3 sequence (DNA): TGTGCCAGCAGCCGCGCACCAGCGGGAGGGCCAAGGACCGGGGAGCTGTTTTTT.

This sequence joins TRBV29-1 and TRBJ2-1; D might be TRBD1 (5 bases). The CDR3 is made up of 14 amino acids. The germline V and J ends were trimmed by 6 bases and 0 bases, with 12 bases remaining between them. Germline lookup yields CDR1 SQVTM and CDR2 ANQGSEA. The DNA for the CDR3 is TGCAGCGTCAAGAACAGGAGCTCCTACAATGAGCAGTTCTTC. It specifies CSVKNRSSYNEQFF.